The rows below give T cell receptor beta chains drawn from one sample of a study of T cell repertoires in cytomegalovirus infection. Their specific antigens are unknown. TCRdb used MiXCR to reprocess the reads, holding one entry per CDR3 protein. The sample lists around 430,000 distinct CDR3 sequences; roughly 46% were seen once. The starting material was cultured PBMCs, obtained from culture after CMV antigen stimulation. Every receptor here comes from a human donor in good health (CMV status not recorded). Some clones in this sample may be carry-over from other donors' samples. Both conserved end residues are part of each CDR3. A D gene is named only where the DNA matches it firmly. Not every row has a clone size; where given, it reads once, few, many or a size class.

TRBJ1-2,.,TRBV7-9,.,TGTGCCAGCAGCTTAGTCCTGGGATCCTATGGCTACACCTTC,CASSLVLGSYGYTF
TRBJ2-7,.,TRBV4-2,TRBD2,TGTGCCAGCAGCCAAGAGATAGCGGGGGATTCCTACGAGCAGTACTTC,CASSQEIAGDSYEQYF
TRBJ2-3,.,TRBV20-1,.,TGCAGTGCTTGGATGGCCTCATTAGGGGATACGCAGTATTTT,CSAWMASLGDTQYF
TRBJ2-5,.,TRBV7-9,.,TGTGCCAGCAGCTTCGAAGAGAACGATGGTAGGCAAGAGACCCAGTACTTC,CASSFEENDGRQETQYF
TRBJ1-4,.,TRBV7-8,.,TGTGCCAGCAGCTTAGACCTTGCAACTAATGAAAAACTGTTTTTT,CASSLDLATNEKLFF
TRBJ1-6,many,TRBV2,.,TGTGCCAGCAGTTCGAGGACGGGTAATTCACCCCTCCACTTT,CASSSRTGNSPLHF
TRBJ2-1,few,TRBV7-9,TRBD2,TGTGCCAGCAGCGTTCAGCCTAGCGGAGTCTACAATGAGCAGTTCTTC,CASSVQPSGVYNEQFF
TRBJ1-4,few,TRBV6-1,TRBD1,TGTGCCAGCAGATCCTCAGACAGGGCCCGTAATGAAAAACTGTTTTTT,CASRSSDRARNEKLFF
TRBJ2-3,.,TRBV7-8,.,TGTGCCAGCAGCCCCCAGTGGGGAGCCGGGGGTGGCACAGATACGCAGTATTTT,CASSPQWGAGGGTDTQYF
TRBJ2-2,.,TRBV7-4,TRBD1,TGTGCCAGCAGCTTATGGGACAGAGACACCGGGGAGCTGTTTTTT,CASSLWDRDTGELFF
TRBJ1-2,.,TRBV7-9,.,TGTGCCAGCAGCTCCGAAGCCGACGGAAACTATGGCTACACCTTC,CASSSEADGNYGYTF
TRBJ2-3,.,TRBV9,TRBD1,TGTGCCAGCAGCCCAAGGACAGGGTCCGGCACAGATACGCAGTATTTT,CASSPRTGSGTDTQYF
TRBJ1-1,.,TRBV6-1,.,TGTGCCAGCAGTGAATATATAAGGGACGGGGGGGCTTTCTTT,CASSEYIRDGGAFF
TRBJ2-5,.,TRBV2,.,TGTGCCACCGAAAGACGGACCCCGGGGCAAGAGACCCAGTACTTC,CATERRTPGQETQYF
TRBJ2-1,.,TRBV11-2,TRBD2,TGTGCCAGCAGCTTACTCGCGGGAGCCCCGGGTCACAATGAGCAGTTCTTC,CASSLLAGAPGHNEQFF
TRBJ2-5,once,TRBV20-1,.,TGCAGTGCTAGAGATCGAAGCGGTCAAGAGACCCAGTACTTC,CSARDRSGQETQYF
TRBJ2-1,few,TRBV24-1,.,TGTGCCACCTCCACCGGGCCGACCAGATACAATGAGCAGTTCTTC,CATSTGPTRYNEQFF
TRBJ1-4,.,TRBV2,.,TGTGCCAGCAGACTCAGGGTGGATGAAAAACTGTTTTTT,CASRLRVDEKLFF
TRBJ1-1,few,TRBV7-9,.,TGTGCCAGCAGCTTAGGGGGTACGGGATCTGAAGCTTTCTTT,CASSLGGTGSEAFF
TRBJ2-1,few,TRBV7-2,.,TGTGCCAGCAGCTTAGCGCTCGCTATTACGGGGAATGAGCAGTTCTTC,CASSLALAITGNEQFF
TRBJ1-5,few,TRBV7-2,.,TGTGCCAGCAGCTTAAGCCTTAGCAATCAGCCCCAGCATTTT,CASSLSLSNQPQHF
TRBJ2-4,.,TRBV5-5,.,TGTGCCAGCAGCTTAGACGTGAACATTCAGTACTTC,CASSLDVNIQYF
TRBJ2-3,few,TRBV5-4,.,TGTGCCAGCAGCTTGGAAGGCGGGTTCCGCACAGATACGCAGTATTTT,CASSLEGGFRTDTQYF
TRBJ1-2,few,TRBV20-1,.,TGCAGTGCTAGGGCCCCGGGGACCTATGGCTACACCTTC,CSARAPGTYGYTF
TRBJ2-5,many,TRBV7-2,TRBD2,TGTGCCAGCAGCTTAGGGGTAGCGGGGGGTACAGAGACCCAGTACTTC,CASSLGVAGGTETQYF
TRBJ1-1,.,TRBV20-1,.,TGCAGTGCTATTGTGGGGGGGAGGGGAAACACTGAAGCTTTCTTT,CSAIVGGRGNTEAFF
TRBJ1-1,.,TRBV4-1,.,TGCGCCAGCAGCCATTTTCCAGAGAACACTGAAGCTTTCTTT,CASSHFPENTEAFF
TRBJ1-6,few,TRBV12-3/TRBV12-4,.,TGTGCCAGCAGCCCCGTCGGGGGGATAGAAAATTCACCCCTCCACTTT,CASSPVGGIENSPLHF
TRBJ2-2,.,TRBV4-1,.,TGCGCCAGCAGCCAAGGGGCAGCCATTTCGAACACCGGGGAGCTGTTTTTT,CASSQGAAISNTGELFF
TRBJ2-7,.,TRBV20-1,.,TGCAGTATGGCGAGGGACCCCTACGAGCAGTACTTC,CSMARDPYEQYF
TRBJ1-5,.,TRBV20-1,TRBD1,TGCAGTGCCCTTGGGACAGGGGATAGTAATCAGCCCCAGCATTTT,CSALGTGDSNQPQHF
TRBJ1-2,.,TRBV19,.,TGTGCCAGTAGCACCACCGGATTTTCAGGCGATGGGGGCTACACCTTC,CASSTTGFSGDGGYTF
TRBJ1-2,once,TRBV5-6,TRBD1,TGTGCCAGCAGCTTGCCAGGGGGCTATGGCTACACCTTC,CASSLPGGYGYTF
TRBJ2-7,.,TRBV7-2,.,TGTGCCAGCAGCCCCTTTGGGGCCTACGAGCAGTACTTC,CASSPFGAYEQYF
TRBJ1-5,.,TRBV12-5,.,TGTGCTAGTGGTTTGGGGCCCAGTCAGCCCCAGCATTTT,CASGLGPSQPQHF
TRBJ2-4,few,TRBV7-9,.,TGTGCCAGCAGCTTAGCGGCGCAGCAGGGCATTCAGTACTTC,CASSLAAQQGIQYF
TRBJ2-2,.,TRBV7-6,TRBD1,TGTGCCAGCAGCCCAACCGGGACAGATAACACCGGGGAGCTGTTTTTT,CASSPTGTDNTGELFF
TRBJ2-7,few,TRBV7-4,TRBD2,TGTGCCAGCAGCCGAAGAACGGGACTAGCGGGGGGGCACGCCTACGAGCAGTACTTC,CASSRRTGLAGGHAYEQYF
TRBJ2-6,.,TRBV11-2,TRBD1,TGTGCCAGCAAGAGGGGGCAGGGGATAAGAACGTCCGGCTCTGGGGCCAACGTCCTGACTTTC,CASKRGQGIRTSGSGANVLTF
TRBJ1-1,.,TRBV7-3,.,TGTGCCAGCAGCGCGGCGGGGGACACTGAAGCTTTCTTT,CASSAAGDTEAFF
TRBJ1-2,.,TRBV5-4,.,TGTGCCAGCAGCTTGGAGGGGAGCGACTATGGCTACACCTTC,CASSLEGSDYGYTF
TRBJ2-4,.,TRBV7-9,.,TGTGCCAGCAGCTTAGAAGGACCCTACGACATTCAGTACTTC,CASSLEGPYDIQYF
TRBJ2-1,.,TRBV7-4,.,TGTGCCATCAGCTTACATGGGACCAACAATGAGCAGTTCTTC,CAISLHGTNNEQFF
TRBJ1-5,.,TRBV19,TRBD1,TGTGCCAGTAGTATTAATCGACAGGGGGTAAGGAAGCCCCAGCATTTT,CASSINRQGVRKPQHF
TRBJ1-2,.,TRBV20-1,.,TGCAGTGCTAGAGGGGTCAGGGGACGGGACTATGGCTACACCTTC,CSARGVRGRDYGYTF
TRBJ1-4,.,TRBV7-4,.,TGTGCCAGCAGCTTAGGGGGACGGATAAATGAAAAACTGTTTTTT,CASSLGGRINEKLFF
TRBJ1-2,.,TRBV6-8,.,TGTGCCAGCAGTTGGAACCGGGCGGGGGGCTACACCTTC,CASSWNRAGGYTF
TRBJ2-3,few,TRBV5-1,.,TGCGCCAGCAGCTTAACAGGTTCGGGCACAGATACGCAGTATTTT,CASSLTGSGTDTQYF
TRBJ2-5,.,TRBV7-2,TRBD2,TGTGCCAGCAGCTATCGGCTTGGCGGGGGGGAAGAGACCCAGTACTTC,CASSYRLGGGEETQYF
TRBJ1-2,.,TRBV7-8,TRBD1,TGTGCCAGCAGCTTAGGCAGGGGGAGATCCCCTAACTATGGCTACACCTTC,CASSLGRGRSPNYGYTF
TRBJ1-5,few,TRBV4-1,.,TGCGCCAGCAGCCAAGATAAAGGACAGCCCCAGCATTTT,CASSQDKGQPQHF
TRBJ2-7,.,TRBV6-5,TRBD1,TGTGCCAGCAGTTCGACAGGGGCCCCCCACAGGCAGTACTTC,CASSSTGAPHRQYF
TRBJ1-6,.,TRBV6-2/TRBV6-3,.,TGTGCCAGCAGTGTCGGACGGCAAAGCTCCTATAATTCACCCCTCCACTTT,CASSVGRQSSYNSPLHF